These 20 T cell receptor beta chains were sequenced from one sample in a study of blood T cell repertoires in COVID-19. The protocol was immunoSEQ multiplex PCR, while the TCRdb copy is restricted to in-frame clones and leaves out a portion. The top ten hold approximately 16% of the sample, which has more than 65,000 clones, 79% seen once. Material for sequencing was peripheral blood. Every receptor here comes from a man aged 60 to 75 with acute or convalescent COVID-19.

V usage is TRBV10-3 and J usage is TRBJ1-4, with 11 bases fitting TRBD1. Trimming took 6 bases from V and 6 from J; bases not matched to a gene: 6. CDR1 ENHRY and CDR2 SYGVKD come from the germline V gene. The CDR3 runs to 15 residues. The CDR3 DNA reads TGTGCCATCAGCGGGGACAGGGGGAGAGATGAAAAACTGTTTTTT. Amino acids: CAISGDRGRDEKLFF.

The chain carries TRBV7-9 and TRBJ2-7, with 7 bases matching TRBD1. Trimming cost V 3 bases and J 3 bases; bases outside gene matches: 8. Germline V gene data show CDR1 as SEHNR and CDR2 as FQNEAQ (reference sequence). CDR3 length: 15 residues. The DNA for the CDR3 is TGTGCCAGCAGCTTTGTACAGGGGCTTTACTACGAGCAGTACTTC. Protein product: CASSFVQGLYYEQYF.

This sequence joins TRBV9 and TRBJ2-7; TRBD1 might be the D (6 bases). CDR1 and CDR2 (germline): SGDLS, YYNGEE. There are 15 residues in the CDR3. V was shortened by 3 bases and J by 1 base, with 14 bases between the two germline ends. The CDR3 protein is CASSESSGASYEQYF. In nucleotides, the CDR3 is TGTGCCAGCAGCGAATCCTCAGGGGCTTCCTACGAGCAGTACTTC.

This chain connects TRBV2 to TRBJ2-3; D is possibly TRBD2 (5 bases). Germline V gene data show CDR1 as SNHLY and CDR2 as FYNNEI. The CDR3 is 13 amino acids. V lost 7 bases and J lost 2, with 10 bases in between. The CDR3 nucleotides are TGTGCCAGCAACGGGGTCTTCACAGATACGCAGTATTTT. It encodes CASNGVFTDTQYF.

V and J are TRBV27 and TRBJ1-1; D may be TRBD1 (6 bases). Germline values: CDR1 MNHEY, CDR2 SMNVEV (reference sequence). This CDR3 contains 14 residues. Deletions cut 2 bases from V and 1 base from J, with 8 bases between. The CDR3 sequence is CASSLRGGNTEAFF. For the CDR3, the DNA is TGTGCCAGCAGTTTAAGAGGGGGGAACACTGAAGCTTTCTTT.

J is TRBJ2-3 and V is TRBV19; TRBD1 matches 7 bases. V was clipped by 7 bases and J by 2 bases; unmatched bases: 9. Germline V CDR1 and CDR2: LNHDA, SQIVND (reference sequence). The CDR3 has 15 amino acids. The DNA of the CDR3 is TGTGCCAGTACAGGCCGGACAGGAAACACAGATACGCAGTATTTT. Amino acids: CASTGRTGNTDTQYF.

This chain's CDR3 is CSAQWAGGTSEAFF. As DNA, the CDR3 is TGCAGCGCCCAATGGGCAGGGGGCACATCTGAAGCTTTCTTT. This chain connects TRBV29-1 to TRBJ1-1; 8 positions match TRBD1. CDR3 size: 14 residues. Germline CDR1 reads SQVTM; CDR2 reads ANQGSEA. J gave up 6 bases and V 7 bases, and 13 bases lay outside the gene matches.

This clone came up a few times. The rearrangement links TRBV7-9 to TRBJ1-5, with D maybe TRBD1 (6 bases). V gave up 5 bases and J gave up 3 bases, with 11 bases separating them. This CDR3 has 14 amino acids. Germline V gene sequence: CDR1 SEHNR, CDR2 FQNEAQ (reference sequence). This chain's CDR3 is CASSPGQPNQPQHF. The CDR3 coding sequence is TGTGCCAGCAGCCCGGGACAACCCAATCAGCCCCAGCATTTT.

CDR3 sequence: CASSSVSATNEKLFF. The CDR3 region has the DNA TGTGCCAGCAGTTCAGTTTCTGCAACTAATGAAAAACTGTTTTTT. The chain employs TRBV27 and TRBJ1-4; D is ambiguous. The CDR3 totals 15 residues. The V gene lost 4 bases and the J gene lost 0 bases, with 9 bases spanning the gap. Germline-derived CDR1 and CDR2 are MNHEY and SMNVEV (reference sequence).

The chain has TRBV11-2 and TRBJ2-1, with TRBD1 matching over 10 bases. Germline assignment: CDR1 SGHAT and CDR2 FQNNGV. This CDR3 is 16 amino acids long. The V segment lost 3 bases and the J segment 5 bases; nucleotides outside the gene matches: 7. The CDR3 nucleotides are TGTGCCAGCAGCTTCCAGGAGACAGGGGGCAACAATGAGCAGTTCTTC. Translated, it gives CASSFQETGGNNEQFF.

V usage is TRBV15 and J usage is TRBJ1-1; maybe TRBD1 (5 bases). This CDR3 has 16 residues. Germline V CDR1 and CDR2: LNHNV, YYDKDF (reference sequence). Trimming shortened V by 0 bases and J by 2 bases, and 13 bases separated the two germline ends. The CDR3 reads CATSRDLRQPNTEAFF. Here the CDR3 DNA reads TGTGCCACCAGCAGAGATCTCCGACAGCCTAACACTGAAGCTTTCTTT.

The chain combines TRBV6-2 or TRBV6-3 with TRBJ1-2; unclear D gene. The CDR3 is 14 residues long. Germline V gives CDR1 MNHEY, CDR2 SVGEGT. Trimming stripped 2 bases from V and 4 bases from J, with 11 bases between. The CDR3 loop reads CASSYQEIGYGYTF. The CDR3 DNA is TGTGCCAGCAGTTACCAAGAGATTGGCTATGGCTACACCTTC.

The chain links TRBV18 to TRBJ2-5, with 10 bases fitting TRBD2. This CDR3 contains 16 residues. Germline CDR1 is KGHSH and CDR2 is LQKENI. With V trimmed by 2 bases and J by 4 bases, 7 bases remained unmatched. In DNA form, the CDR3 reads TGTGCCAGCTCACCAGATCGTCTAGCGGGGGCAGAGACCCAGTACTTC. Protein product: CASSPDRLAGAETQYF.

This sequence joins TRBV9 and TRBJ2-1; 12 nucleotides agree with TRBD2. Looked up from germline, CDR1 is SGDLS and CDR2 is YYNGEE. The CDR3 is made up of 17 amino acids. Unmatched junction bases numbered 10, after V lost 3 bases and J lost 6 bases. In DNA, the CDR3 is TGTGCCAGCAGCGCCTCTAGCGGGGGGGCCCGGGCCAATGAGCAGTTCTTC. Translating gives CASSASSGGARANEQFF.

The DNA of the CDR3 is TGCGCCAGCAGTGAGCAGAGCGGGGATACGCAGTATTTT. Protein: CASSEQSGDTQYF. The chain combines TRBV10-1 with TRBJ2-3; D might be TRBD2 (6 bases). The germline CDR1 and CDR2 sequences are WNHNN and SYGVQD (reference sequence). Trimming removed 2 bases at V and 6 bases at J, with 9 bases between. The CDR3 totals 13 residues.

This chain links TRBV7-2 with TRBJ2-7; 10 positions match TRBD1. The CDR3 spans 16 residues. V dropped 5 bases and J dropped 4; count of bases not matched to a gene: 11. Germline CDR1 and CDR2: SGHTA and FQGNSA. This CDR3 is CASSLGQGDLGYEQYF. The CDR3 DNA reads as TGTGCCAGCAGCCTCGGACAGGGGGACCTGGGGTACGAGCAGTACTTC.

In nucleotides, the CDR3 is TGCGCCAGCAGCTTGGGGACTAGTGGGCGACAACAAGAGACCCAGTACTTC. Translating it yields CASSLGTSGRQQETQYF. The chain combines TRBV5-1 with TRBJ2-5; 7 nucleotides line up with TRBD2. CDR3 size: 17 residues. Germline V gene data show CDR1 as SGHRS and CDR2 as YFSETQ. V lost 0 bases and J lost 2; bases outside the gene matches: 10.

This chain uses TRBV19 with TRBJ2-1, with D tentatively TRBD2 (5 bases). V was clipped by 4 bases and J by 1 base, with 11 bases between them. The germline V gene encodes CDR1 LNHDA and CDR2 SQIVND (reference sequence). This CDR3 spans 15 amino acids. This chain's CDR3 is CASSTRTGSYNEQFF. In DNA form, the CDR3 reads TGTGCCAGTAGTACCCGGACGGGGTCCTACAATGAGCAGTTCTTC.

This chain joins TRBV5-6 and TRBJ1-6; no reliable D call. Per germline, CDR1 SGHDT and CDR2 YYEEEE. The CDR3 sequence is 15 residues long. V was cut by 0 bases and J by 5 bases, with 9 bases left in between. CDR3 coding DNA: TGTGCCAGCAGCTTGGACAGCAGGCATAATTCACCCCTCCACTTT. This codes for CASSLDSRHNSPLHF.

The V and J genes are TRBV19 and TRBJ1-5; TRBD1 agrees at 9 bases. The CDR3 extends over 15 amino acids. Germline V gene sequence: CDR1 LNHDA, CDR2 SQIVND (reference sequence). The trim removed 5 bases at V and 9 bases at J, leaving 11 bases unmatched. The CDR3 region is CASSPTGGIDPPQHF. The CDR3 DNA reads TGTGCCAGTAGTCCGACAGGGGGAATCGATCCGCCCCAGCATTTT.